These T cell receptor beta chains were read from a single sample in a study of metastatic and nonmetastatic thyroid tumors. TCRdb ran MiXCR on the PCR reads. Altogether 15,000 to 25,000 clones are present, about a quarter being singletons, with the ten largest covering 3.3%. The sample comprised blood. The receptor set was obtained from a male donor with papillary thyroid cancer or a benign thyroid nodule (not recorded which). Some clones in this sample may be carry-over from other donors' samples. The CDR3 runs from the conserved cysteine through the conserved F or W. A D gene is named only where the DNA matches it firmly. Rows may omit the clone size; those that give it use once, few, many or a size class.

abundance	v_gene	d_gene	j_gene	CDR3aa	CDR3nt
-	TRBV11-3	-	TRBJ2-2	CASSPPGPLGLGELFF	TGTGCCAGCAGCCCTCCGGGACCCCTGGGGCTCGGGGAGCTGTTTTTT
few	TRBV19	-	TRBJ1-1	CASSPRDGMNTEAFF	TGTGCCAGTAGCCCACGGGACGGCATGAACACTGAAGCTTTCTTT
few	TRBV7-8	-	TRBJ1-6	CASSLASRNSPLHF	TGTGCCAGCAGCTTAGCGAGCCGAAATTCACCCCTCCACTTT
many	TRBV2	-	TRBJ2-7	CATFNWAGDEQYF	TGTGCCACCTTCAATTGGGCAGGGGACGAGCAGTACTTC
-	TRBV6-5	-	TRBJ2-2	CASSYGQPNTGELFF	TGTGCCAGCAGTTACGGGCAGCCGAACACCGGGGAGCTGTTTTTT
many	TRBV5-4	-	TRBJ1-1	CASSIRGNTEAFF	TGTGCCAGCAGCATAAGGGGAAATACTGAAGCTTTCTTT
-	TRBV6-1	TRBD1	TRBJ1-6	CASSPDRVKQAPLHF	TGTGCCAGCAGTCCAGACAGGGTAAAACAGGCACCCCTCCACTTT
few	TRBV15	-	TRBJ2-7	CATRDTSGYEQYF	TGTGCCACCAGGGACACCTCGGGTTACGAGCAGTACTTC
many	TRBV20-1	-	TRBJ1-2	CSARFAGDAYGYTF	TGCAGTGCTAGATTCGCAGGGGACGCATATGGCTACACCTTC
-	TRBV28	TRBD1	TRBJ2-5	CASSFLQGDQETQYF	TGTGCCAGCAGTTTCTTACAGGGGGACCAAGAGACCCAGTACTTC
few	TRBV6-2/TRBV6-3	TRBD2	TRBJ2-2	CASSFTGLAGKTGELFF	TGTGCCAGCAGTTTCACGGGACTAGCGGGAAAAACCGGGGAGCTGTTTTTT
few	TRBV5-1	-	TRBJ1-2	CASSLEPRQATSNYGYTF	TGCGCCAGCAGCTTGGAACCGAGGCAGGCGACCTCTAACTATGGCTACACCTTC
once	TRBV11-2	-	TRBJ2-3	CASSLGRVGRGTDTQYF	TGTGCCAGCAGCTTAGGAAGGGTCGGGAGAGGGACAGATACGCAGTATTTT
medium-sized	TRBV2	-	TRBJ2-1	CASSKTNYNEQFF	TGTGCCAGCAGCAAAACAAATTACAATGAGCAGTTCTTC
-	TRBV9	-	TRBJ1-6	CASSVGAGNSPLHF	TGTGCCAGCAGCGTAGGGGCAGGGAATTCACCCCTCCACTTT
-	TRBV6-1	-	TRBJ2-3	CASGPRVTVTDTQYF	TGTGCTAGCGGTCCCCGGGTCACGGTCACAGATACGCAGTATTTT
few	TRBV12-3/TRBV12-4	TRBD1	TRBJ2-1	CASSQTGTGVLNEQFF	TGTGCCAGCAGTCAGACCGGGACAGGGGTACTCAATGAGCAGTTCTTC
-	TRBV6-2/TRBV6-3	-	TRBJ1-1	CACSYFGVKSGRTRSTEAFF	TGTGCCTGCAGTTACTTCGGCGTGAAGTCTGGGAGAACCCGATCCACTGAAGCTTTCTTT
many	TRBV7-7	-	TRBJ2-1	CASSLGLNNEQFF	TGTGCTAGCAGCTTAGGCCTGAACAATGAGCAGTTCTTC
medium-sized	TRBV30	-	TRBJ2-1	CAWSSGDAEQFF	TGTGCCTGGAGTTCGGGGGACGCTGAGCAGTTCTTC
few	TRBV6-1	TRBD2	TRBJ2-1	CASRLREGGEQFF	TGTGCCAGCAGGTTGCGGGAGGGAGGTGAGCAGTTCTTC
medium-sized	TRBV5-6	-	TRBJ1-6	CASSLGGMRGSPLHF	TGTGCCAGCAGCTTGGGTGGTATGAGGGGATCACCCCTCCACTTT
medium-sized	TRBV5-1	-	TRBJ1-5	CASSAGIGDQPQHF	TGCGCCAGCAGCGCCGGGATCGGGGATCAGCCCCAGCATTTT
many	TRBV20-1	TRBD2	TRBJ2-4	CSARGTSGRARNIQYF	TGCAGTGCTAGGGGGACTAGCGGGAGGGCCCGGAACATTCAGTACTTC
many	TRBV19	TRBD2	TRBJ2-1	CASGRGLAGAGSDEQFF	TGTGCCAGTGGACGGGGACTAGCGGGAGCGGGGTCCGATGAGCAGTTCTTC
few	TRBV6-1	TRBD1	TRBJ1-2	CASSPMSWTGEGYGYTF	TGTGCCAGCAGTCCGATGTCCTGGACAGGGGAGGGATATGGCTACACCTTC
-	TRBV7-2	-	TRBJ1-3	CASSLDPKGVTIYF	TGTGCCAGCAGCCTCGACCCAAAAGGAGTGACCATATATTTT
once	TRBV11-3	-	TRBJ2-2	CASSLASTGELFF	TGTGCCAGCAGCTTAGCGAGCACCGGGGAGCTGTTTTTT
medium-sized	TRBV7-9	-	TRBJ2-7	CASSNLATFGRPGTYEQYF	TGTGCCAGCAGCAACTTGGCGACCTTTGGACGCCCCGGCACCTACGAGCAGTACTTC
few	TRBV12-3/TRBV12-4	-	TRBJ2-7	CASSFRLALAAEQYF	TGTGCCAGCAGTTTTCGCCTAGCGCTCGCTGCCGAGCAGTACTTC
-	TRBV19	-	TRBJ2-1	CASNLGPSADEQFF	TGTGCCAGTAATTTAGGCCCCAGTGCGGATGAGCAGTTCTTC
few	TRBV27	-	TRBJ2-7	CASSLRDTSYEQYF	TGTGCCAGCAGTTTACGGGACACCTCCTACGAGCAGTACTTC
few	TRBV20-1	-	TRBJ2-1	CSASSHFLSSYNEQFF	TGCAGTGCTAGTAGTCATTTCTTGAGCTCCTACAATGAGCAGTTCTTC
-	TRBV28	-	TRBJ2-7	CASQRGVEQYF	TGTGCCAGCCAACGAGGGGTCGAGCAGTACTTC
-	TRBV15	TRBD1	TRBJ2-5	CACSRAPTGTGETQYF	TGTGCCTGCAGCAGAGCCCCGACAGGGACCGGAGAGACCCAGTACTTC
many	TRBV5-6	TRBD2	TRBJ2-2	CASSLASGRDTGELFF	TGTGCCAGCAGCTTGGCCAGCGGGAGGGATACCGGGGAGCTGTTTTTT
-	TRBV4-1	TRBD2	TRBJ2-7	CASSQGGGLAGVYEQYF	TGCGCCAGCAGCCAAGGGGGGGGACTAGCGGGAGTATACGAGCAGTACTTC
many	TRBV11-2	-	TRBJ2-3	CASSPSQGDISTDTQYF	TGTGCCAGCAGCCCAAGTCAAGGGGACATCAGCACAGATACGCAGTATTTT
-	TRBV5-1	-	TRBJ2-7	CASSLTADGPYEQYF	TGCGCCAGCAGCTTGACCGCGGACGGCCCCTACGAGCAGTACTTC
few	TRBV2	TRBD1	TRBJ1-2	CASSEGPGDRISYTF	TGTGCCAGCAGCGAGGGGCCTGGGGACAGGATTAGCTACACCTTC
-	TRBV30	-	TRBJ1-6	CAWSLGSASPLHF	TGTGCCTGGAGTTTGGGAAGCGCTTCACCCCTCCACTTT
many	TRBV30	-	TRBJ2-7	CAWSPGASYEQYF	TGTGCCTGGAGTCCGGGGGCCTCCTACGAGCAGTACTTC
-	TRBV6-5	-	TRBJ1-2	CASSFGGAGYGYTF	TGTGCCAGCAGTTTCGGGGGGGCAGGCTATGGCTACACCTTC
-	TRBV6-2/TRBV6-3	TRBD1	TRBJ1-2	CASRTGSHGYTF	TGTGCCAGCAGGACAGGGTCGCATGGCTACACCTTC
-	TRBV20-1	TRBD1	TRBJ1-2	CSAGGLRYGYTF	TGCAGTGCAGGGGGCTTAAGATATGGCTACACCTTC
once	TRBV30	-	TRBJ2-3	CACQRTMSTDTQYF	TGTGCCTGTCAGCGGACAATGTCCACAGATACGCAGTATTTT
-	TRBV11-1	TRBD2	TRBJ2-1	CASSLLAGGMYEQFF	TGTGCCAGCAGCTTACTAGCGGGAGGGATGTATGAGCAGTTCTTC
-	TRBV5-4	TRBD2	TRBJ2-7	CASSLVGLAGVAYEQYF	TGTGCCAGCAGCTTGGTTGGACTAGCGGGAGTGGCCTACGAGCAGTACTTC
few	TRBV2	-	TRBJ1-6	CASSVGYDNSPLHF	TGTGCCAGCAGTGTTGGGTACGATAATTCACCCCTCCACTTT
many	TRBV6-2/TRBV6-3	-	TRBJ2-1	CATALGHEQFF	TGTGCCACTGCTTTGGGCCATGAGCAGTTCTTC
medium-sized	TRBV12-3/TRBV12-4	TRBD2	TRBJ2-7	CASSQAGLAGRGSYEQYF	TGTGCCAGCAGCCAGGCGGGACTAGCGGGACGGGGATCCTACGAGCAGTACTTC
many	TRBV7-9	-	TRBJ2-5	CASSRPGRETQYF	TGTGCCAGCAGCCGGCCAGGGAGGGAGACCCAGTACTTC
medium-sized	TRBV30	TRBD1	TRBJ2-7	CAWSVGQGDEQYF	TGTGCCTGGAGTGTAGGGCAGGGGGACGAGCAGTACTTC
-	TRBV11-2	-	TRBJ2-2	CASSPRNWNTGELFF	TGTGCCAGCAGCCCCCGGAACTGGAACACCGGGGAGCTGTTTTTT